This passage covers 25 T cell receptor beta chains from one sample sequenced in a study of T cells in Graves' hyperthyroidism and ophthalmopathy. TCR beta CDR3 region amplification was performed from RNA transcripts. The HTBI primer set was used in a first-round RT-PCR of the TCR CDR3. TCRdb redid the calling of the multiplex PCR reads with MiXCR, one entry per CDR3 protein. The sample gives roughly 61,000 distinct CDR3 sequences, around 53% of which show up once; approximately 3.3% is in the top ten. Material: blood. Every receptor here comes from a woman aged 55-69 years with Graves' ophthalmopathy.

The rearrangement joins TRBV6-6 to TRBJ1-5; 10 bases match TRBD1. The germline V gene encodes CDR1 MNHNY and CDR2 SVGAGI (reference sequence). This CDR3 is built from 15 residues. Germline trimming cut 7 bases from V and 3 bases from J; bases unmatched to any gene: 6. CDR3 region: CASNWDRGNNQPQHF. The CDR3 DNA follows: TGTGCCAGCAACTGGGACAGGGGCAACAATCAGCCCCAGCATTTT.

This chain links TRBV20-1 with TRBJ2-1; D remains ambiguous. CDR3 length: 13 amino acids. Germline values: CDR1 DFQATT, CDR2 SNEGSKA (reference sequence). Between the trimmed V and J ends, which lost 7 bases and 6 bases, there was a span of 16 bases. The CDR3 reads CSVLEGEINEQFF. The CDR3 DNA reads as TGCAGTGTCCTAGAAGGTGAAATCAATGAGCAGTTCTTC.

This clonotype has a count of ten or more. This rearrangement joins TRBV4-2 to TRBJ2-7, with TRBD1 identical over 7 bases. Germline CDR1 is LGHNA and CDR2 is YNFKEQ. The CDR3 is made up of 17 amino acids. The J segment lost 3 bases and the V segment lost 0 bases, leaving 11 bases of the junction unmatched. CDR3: CASSQDAPGQAFYEQYF. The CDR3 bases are TGTGCCAGCAGCCAAGATGCCCCCGGACAGGCGTTCTACGAGCAGTACTTC.

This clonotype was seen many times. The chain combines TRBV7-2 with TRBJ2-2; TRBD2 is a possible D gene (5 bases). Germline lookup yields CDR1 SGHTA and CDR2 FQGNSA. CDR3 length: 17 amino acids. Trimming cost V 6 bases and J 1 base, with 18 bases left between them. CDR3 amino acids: CASRPWTLGVNTGELFF. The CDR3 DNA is TGTGCCAGCAGACCCTGGACTCTCGGGGTGAACACCGGGGAGCTGTTTTTT.

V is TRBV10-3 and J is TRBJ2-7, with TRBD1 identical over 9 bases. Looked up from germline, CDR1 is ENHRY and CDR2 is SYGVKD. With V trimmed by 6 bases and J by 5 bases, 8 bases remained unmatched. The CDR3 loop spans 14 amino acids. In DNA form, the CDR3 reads TGTGCCATCAGCCTCGGGACAGGGCGCCACGAGCAGTACTTC. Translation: CAISLGTGRHEQYF.

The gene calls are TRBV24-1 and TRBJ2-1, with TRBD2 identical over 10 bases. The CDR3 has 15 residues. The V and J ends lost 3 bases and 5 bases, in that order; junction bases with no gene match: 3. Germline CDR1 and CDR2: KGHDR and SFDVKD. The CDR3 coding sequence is TGTGCCACCAGTGATGGACTAGCGGACCACAATGAGCAGTTCTTC. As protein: CATSDGLADHNEQFF.

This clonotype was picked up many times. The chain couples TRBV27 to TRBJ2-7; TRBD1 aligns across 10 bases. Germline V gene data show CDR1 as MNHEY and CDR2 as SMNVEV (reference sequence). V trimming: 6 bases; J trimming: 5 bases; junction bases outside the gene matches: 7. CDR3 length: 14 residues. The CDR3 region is CASRRQGANHEQYF. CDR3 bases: TGTGCCAGCAGGAGACAGGGGGCGAACCACGAGCAGTACTTC.

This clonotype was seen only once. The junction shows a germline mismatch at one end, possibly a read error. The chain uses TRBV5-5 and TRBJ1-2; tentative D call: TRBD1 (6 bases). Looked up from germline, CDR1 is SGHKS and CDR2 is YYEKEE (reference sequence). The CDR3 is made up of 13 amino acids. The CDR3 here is CASSPLFGQGYTF. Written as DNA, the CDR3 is TGCGCCAGCAGCCCGCTATTCGGACAGGGCTACACCTTC.

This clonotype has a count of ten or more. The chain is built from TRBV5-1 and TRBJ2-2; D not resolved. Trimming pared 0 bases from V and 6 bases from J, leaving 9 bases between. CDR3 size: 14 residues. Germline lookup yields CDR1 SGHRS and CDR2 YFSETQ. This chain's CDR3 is CASSLVGSPGELFF. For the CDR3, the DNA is TGCGCCAGCAGCTTGGTTGGTAGCCCCGGGGAGCTGTTTTTT.

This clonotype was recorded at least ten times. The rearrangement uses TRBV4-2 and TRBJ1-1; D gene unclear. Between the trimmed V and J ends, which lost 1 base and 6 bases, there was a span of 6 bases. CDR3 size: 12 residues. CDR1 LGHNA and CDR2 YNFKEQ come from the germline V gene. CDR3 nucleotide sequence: TGTGCCAGCAGCCAAGTTCCGGCTGAAGCTTTCTTT. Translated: CASSQVPAEAFF.

CDR3 in amino acids: CSLTRSTDTQYF. The CDR3 nucleotides are TGCAGCTTGACTAGGAGCACAGATACGCAGTATTTT. The gene calls are TRBV29-1 and TRBJ2-3; D might be TRBD2 (6 bases). V was cut by 8 bases and J by 0 bases, with 9 bases left in between. This CDR3 region has 12 residues. CDR1 and CDR2 from the germline V gene are SQVTM and ANQGSEA.

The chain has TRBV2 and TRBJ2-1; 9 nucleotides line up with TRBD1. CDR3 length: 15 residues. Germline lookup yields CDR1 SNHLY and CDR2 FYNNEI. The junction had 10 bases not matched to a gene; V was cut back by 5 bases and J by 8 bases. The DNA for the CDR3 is TGTGCCAGCAGTATCCGGGACAGGGTAACAGATGAGCAGTTCTTC. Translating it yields CASSIRDRVTDEQFF. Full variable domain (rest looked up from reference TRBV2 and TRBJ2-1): EPEVTQTPSHQVTQMGQEVILRCVPISNHLYFYWYRQILGQKVEFLVSFYNNEISEKSEIFDDQFSVERPDGSNFTLKIRSTKLEDSAMYFCASSIRDRVTDEQFFGPGTRLTVL.

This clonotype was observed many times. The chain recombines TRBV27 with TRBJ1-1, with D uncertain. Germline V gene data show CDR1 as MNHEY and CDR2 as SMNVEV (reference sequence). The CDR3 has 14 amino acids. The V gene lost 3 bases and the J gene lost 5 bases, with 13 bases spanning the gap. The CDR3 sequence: CASSFVPGGTEAFF. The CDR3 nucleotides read TGTGCCAGCAGTTTTGTACCAGGAGGGACTGAAGCTTTCTTT.

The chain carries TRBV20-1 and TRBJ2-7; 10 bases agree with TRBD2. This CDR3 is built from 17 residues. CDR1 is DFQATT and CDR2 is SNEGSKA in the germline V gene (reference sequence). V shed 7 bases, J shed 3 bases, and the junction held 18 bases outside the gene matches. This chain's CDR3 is CSVAGGGSNEQFYEQYF. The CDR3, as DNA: TGCAGTGTAGCGGGAGGCGGTAGCAATGAGCAGTTCTACGAGCAGTACTTC.

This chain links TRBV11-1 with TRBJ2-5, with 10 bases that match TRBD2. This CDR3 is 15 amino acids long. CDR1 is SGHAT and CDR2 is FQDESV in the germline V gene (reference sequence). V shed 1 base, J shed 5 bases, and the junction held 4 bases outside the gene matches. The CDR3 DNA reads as TGTGCCAGCAGCTTAGAAGCGGGAGGGGGCGAGACCCAGTACTTC. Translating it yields CASSLEAGGGETQYF.

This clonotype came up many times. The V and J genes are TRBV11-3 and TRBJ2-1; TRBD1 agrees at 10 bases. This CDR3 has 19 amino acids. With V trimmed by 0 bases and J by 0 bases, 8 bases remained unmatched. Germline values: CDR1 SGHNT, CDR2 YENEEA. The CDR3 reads CASSLEQPRDRGSYNEQFF. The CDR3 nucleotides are TGTGCCAGCAGCTTAGAGCAACCCCGGGACAGGGGCTCCTACAATGAGCAGTTCTTC.

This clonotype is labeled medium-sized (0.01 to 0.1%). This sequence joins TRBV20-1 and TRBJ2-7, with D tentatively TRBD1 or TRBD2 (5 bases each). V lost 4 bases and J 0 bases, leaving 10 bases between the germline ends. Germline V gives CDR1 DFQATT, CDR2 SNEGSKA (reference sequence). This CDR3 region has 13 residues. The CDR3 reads CSAMGRTSYEQYF. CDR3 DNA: TGCAGTGCTATGGGACGGACCTCCTACGAGCAGTACTTC.

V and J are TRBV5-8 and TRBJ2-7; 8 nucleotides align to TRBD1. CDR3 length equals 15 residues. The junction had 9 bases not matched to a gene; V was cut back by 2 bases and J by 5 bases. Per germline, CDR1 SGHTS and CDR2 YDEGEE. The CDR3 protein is CASSFGLQGANEQYF. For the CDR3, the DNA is TGTGCCAGCAGCTTCGGCTTGCAGGGGGCCAACGAGCAGTACTTC.

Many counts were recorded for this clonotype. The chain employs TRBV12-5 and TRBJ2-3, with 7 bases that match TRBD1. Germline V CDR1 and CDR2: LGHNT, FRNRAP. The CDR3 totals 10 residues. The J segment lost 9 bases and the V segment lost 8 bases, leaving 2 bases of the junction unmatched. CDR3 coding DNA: TGTGCTAGTCAACAGGGGACGCAGTATTTT. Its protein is CASQQGTQYF.

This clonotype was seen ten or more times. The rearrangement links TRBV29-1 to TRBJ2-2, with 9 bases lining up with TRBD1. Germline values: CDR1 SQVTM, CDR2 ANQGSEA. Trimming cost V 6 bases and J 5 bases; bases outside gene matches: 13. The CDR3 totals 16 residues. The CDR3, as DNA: TGCAGCGTCCTCCCCGCGGACAGGGGCGAAACCGGGGAGCTGTTTTTT. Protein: CSVLPADRGETGELFF.

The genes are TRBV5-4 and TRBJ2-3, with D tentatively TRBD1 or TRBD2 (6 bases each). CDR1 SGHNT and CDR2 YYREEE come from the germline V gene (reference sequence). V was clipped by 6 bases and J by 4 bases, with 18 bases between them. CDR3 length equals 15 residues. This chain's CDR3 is CASIQGGLVADTQYF. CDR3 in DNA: TGTGCCAGCATCCAAGGGGGGCTAGTGGCAGATACGCAGTATTTT.

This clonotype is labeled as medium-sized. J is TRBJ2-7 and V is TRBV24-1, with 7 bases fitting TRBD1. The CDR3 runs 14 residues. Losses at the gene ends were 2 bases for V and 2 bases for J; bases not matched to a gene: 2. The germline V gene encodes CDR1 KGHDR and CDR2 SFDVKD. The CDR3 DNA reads TGTGCCACCAGTGATTCCGACAGGGCCTACGAGCAGTACTTC. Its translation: CATSDSDRAYEQYF.

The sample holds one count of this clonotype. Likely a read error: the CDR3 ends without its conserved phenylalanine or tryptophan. CDR3 sequence reads: CASSPDRPPYEQYS. The CDR3 region has the DNA TGTGCTAGCAGCCCGGACAGACCCCCCTACGAGCAGTACTCC. This chain uses TRBV14 with TRBJ2-7, with TRBD1 as a possible D gene (6 bases). Per the germline V gene, CDR1 is SGHDN and CDR2 is FVKESK. The CDR3 runs to 14 residues.

The CDR3: CASSSTGSGNQPQHF. DNA for the CDR3: TGTGCCAGCAGCTCGACAGGGAGTGGCAATCAGCCCCAGCATTTT. The genes are TRBV7-7 and TRBJ1-5, with 7 positions matching TRBD1. Germline V lookup: CDR1 SSHAT, CDR2 FNYEAQ (reference sequence). V lost 4 bases to trimming and J lost 2 bases; unmatched junction nucleotides: 5. The CDR3 runs 15 residues.

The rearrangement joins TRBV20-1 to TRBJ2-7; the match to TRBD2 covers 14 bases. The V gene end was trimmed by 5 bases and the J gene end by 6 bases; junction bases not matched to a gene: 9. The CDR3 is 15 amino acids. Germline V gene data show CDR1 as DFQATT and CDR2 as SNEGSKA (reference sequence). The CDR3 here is CSAVPGLAGASEQYF. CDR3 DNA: TGCAGTGCTGTCCCGGGACTAGCGGGAGCGAGCGAGCAGTACTTC.